The clone carrying this TCR beta chain has more than one count but fewer than ten. Its antigen is as yet unknown. This sample is drawn from a study of CD8 T cells in ankylosing spondylitis. Findings of the study overall: In ankylosing spondylitis blood, a motif of roughly 8 highly homologous TCR beta variants appeared characteristic.

CDR3 size: 14 residues. In germline, CDR1 is GTSNPN, CDR2 SVGIG (reference sequence). V was clipped by 3 bases and J by 6 bases; unmatched bases: 9. TCRdb redid the calling of the 5' RACE reads with MiXCR, one entry per CDR3 protein. The table includes 150,000 to 200,000 distinct CDR3 sequences, about a third detected once. This chain connects TRBV30 to TRBJ2-7, with 9 bases identical to TRBD1. The clonotype originates from a male donor with ankylosing spondylitis. The sequencing input was synovial fluid, either unsorted or a sorted T cell fraction (not recorded which). CDR3 residues: CAWRRSGQGIEQYF. CDR3 bases: TGTGCCTGGAGAAGATCGGGACAGGGAATCGAGCAGTACTTC.